The 18 T cell receptor beta chains presented below share a single source sample, sequenced in a study of T cell changes during pregnancy in multiple sclerosis. Repertoires were generated with immunoSEQ multiplex PCR, while TCRdb's copy carries only in-frame clones and drops some. The table shows some 55,000 clones, with more than 85% occurring only once. The sample in question was peripheral blood, obtained after pregnancy. These receptors all stem from a female donor in good health, enrolled as a control in a pregnancy study.

This rearrangement joins TRBV7-2 to TRBJ2-7; 8 nucleotides line up with TRBD2. The J segment lost 2 bases and the V segment lost 5 bases, leaving 5 bases of the junction unmatched. CDR3 length equals 14 residues. The germline V gene encodes CDR1 SGHTA and CDR2 FQGNSA. In DNA, the CDR3 is TGTGCCAGCAGCCCGACGGGAGGGCCCTACGAGCAGTACTTC. Its translation: CASSPTGGPYEQYF.

The chain carries TRBV5-8 and TRBJ1-5; D ambiguous. There are 14 residues in the CDR3. Germline V gene lookup returns CDR1 SGHTS and CDR2 YDEGEE. V shed 4 bases and J shed 1 base, with 9 bases lying between them. The CDR3 reads CASSRGLSNQPQHF. The CDR3 bases are TGTGCCAGCAGCCGAGGGCTAAGCAATCAGCCCCAGCATTTT.

The V gene is TRBV5-6, the J gene TRBJ2-1; 8 positions agree with TRBD2. Germline CDR1 SGHDT, CDR2 YYEEEE. The V and J ends lost 0 bases and 13 bases, in that order; junction bases with no gene match: 3. The CDR3 runs 12 residues. CDR3 sequence (DNA): TGTGCCAGCAGCTTGGGGACTAGCAGACAGTTCTTC. Protein product: CASSLGTSRQFF.

The genes are TRBV7-9 and TRBJ1-1, with TRBD1 matching over 7 bases. CDR3 length: 15 residues. Germline assignment: CDR1 SEHNR and CDR2 FQNEAQ (reference sequence). Trimming took 3 bases from V and 3 from J; bases not matched to a gene: 7. CDR3: CASSLPTGEYTEAFF. In nucleotides, the CDR3 is TGTGCCAGCAGCTTGCCTACAGGGGAATACACTGAAGCTTTCTTT.

This rearrangement joins TRBV19 to TRBJ2-7; 8 bases are shared with TRBD1. Looked up from germline, CDR1 is LNHDA and CDR2 is SQIVND (reference sequence). Trimming took 3 bases from V and 5 from J; bases not matched to a gene: 0. The length of the CDR3 is 12 residues. In DNA, the CDR3 is TGTGCCAGTAGTATGGACAGGGACGAGCAGTACTTC. Amino acid sequence: CASSMDRDEQYF.

The genes are TRBV10-3 and TRBJ1-4; the D gene is possibly TRBD1 (5 bases). The CDR3 contains 13 residues. V was trimmed by 4 bases and J by 8 bases, leaving 11 bases between them. The germline V gene encodes CDR1 ENHRY and CDR2 SYGVKD. Written as DNA, the CDR3 is TGTGCCATCAGTGGCAGGGCAGGGGAAAAACTGTTTTTT. This gives the protein CAISGRAGEKLFF.

This chain connects TRBV9 to TRBJ1-1; D perhaps matches TRBD1 (5 bases). V gave up 0 bases and J gave up 4 bases, with 22 bases separating them. CDR3 length: 18 residues. Germline-derived CDR1 and CDR2 are SGDLS and YYNGEE. The DNA of the CDR3 is TGTGCCAGCAGCGTAGACTCCCGGCAGGGAGGTCGGGTCACTGAAGCTTTCTTT. Protein: CASSVDSRQGGRVTEAFF.

The V gene is TRBV2, the J gene TRBJ2-2, with TRBD2 matching 7 bases. This CDR3 has 14 residues. CDR1 is SNHLY and CDR2 is FYNNEI in the germline V gene. After removal of 9 bases from V and 2 bases from J, the junction contained 6 bases not matched to a gene. The CDR3 DNA reads as TGTGCCAGGGGGACTACCATAAACACCGGGGAGCTGTTTTTT. This codes for CARGTTINTGELFF.

The chain combines TRBV6-6 with TRBJ1-2; 7 nucleotides line up with TRBD1. CDR1 and CDR2 (germline): MNHNY, SVGAGI (reference sequence). CDR3 length: 13 amino acids. J was trimmed by 8 bases and V by 6 bases; bases with no gene match: 9. This CDR3 is CASRPTGIGGYTF. The CDR3 nucleotides are TGTGCCAGCAGGCCGACAGGGATTGGGGGCTACACCTTC.

A few counts support this clone. CDR3 loop: CASSMAVNGYTF. The CDR3 DNA reads as TGTGCCAGTAGTATGGCCGTCAATGGCTACACCTTC. The chain combines TRBV19 with TRBJ1-2; no definite D call. The germline V and J ends were trimmed by 3 bases and 6 bases, with 8 bases remaining between them. CDR3 length: 12 residues. Germline values: CDR1 LNHDA, CDR2 SQIVND (reference sequence).

The chain employs TRBV7-2 and TRBJ2-1; TRBD2 agrees at 14 bases. The junction had 3 bases not matched to a gene; V was cut back by 1 base and J by 7 bases. Germline-derived CDR1 and CDR2 are SGHTA and FQGNSA. The CDR3 sequence is 16 residues long. CDR3 protein: CASSLGLAGGWNEQFF. The CDR3 bases are TGTGCCAGCAGCTTAGGACTAGCGGGAGGGTGGAATGAGCAGTTCTTC.

The genes are TRBV6-4 and TRBJ1-6, with D possibly matching TRBD1 (5 bases). Between the trimmed V and J ends, which lost 3 bases and 5 bases, there was a span of 8 bases. The CDR3 is 14 amino acids. Germline values: CDR1 MRHNA, CDR2 SNTAGT. The CDR3 DNA reads TGTGCCAGCAGTGAGGGGCAGGATAATTCACCCCTCCACTTT. It encodes CASSEGQDNSPLHF.

This chain joins TRBV2 and TRBJ2-5; a weak D match, TRBD2 (5 bases). V was clipped by 10 bases and J by 5 bases, with 23 bases between them. The germline gives CDR1 SNHLY, CDR2 FYNNEI. This CDR3 region has 15 residues. The CDR3 DNA follows: TGTGCCAACCTTAACGACGAGAGGGTGGGGGAGACCCAGTACTTC. This sequence encodes CANLNDERVGETQYF.

This clone was counted a single time. The rearrangement links TRBV15 to TRBJ2-7, with D perhaps matching TRBD1 (5 bases). The CDR3 loop spans 14 amino acids. V shed 0 bases and J shed 3 bases, with 9 bases lying between them. Per germline, CDR1 LNHNV and CDR2 YYDKDF (reference sequence). CDR3 in amino acids: CATSREIDSYEQYF. The CDR3 nucleotides are TGTGCCACCAGCAGAGAAATAGACAGCTACGAGCAGTACTTC. The variable domain in full, with the rest retrieved from reference TRBV15 and TRBJ2-7, is DAMVIQNPRYQVTQFGKPVTLSCSQTLNHNVMYWYQQKSSQAPKLLFHYYDKDFNNEADTPDNFQSRRPNTSFCFLDIRSPGLGDTAMYLCATSREIDSYEQYFGPGTRLTVT.

The CDR3 loop reads CASTLRGNTIYF. CDR3 nucleotides: TGTGCCAGCACCCTCAGGGGGAACACCATATATTTT. The J gene is TRBJ1-3, the V gene TRBV28; 7 bases are shared with TRBD1. The CDR3 has 12 amino acids. Germline loops: CDR1 MDHEN, CDR2 SYDVKM. V shed 7 bases and J 7 bases; nucleotides not matched to a gene: 4.

The chain links TRBV4-1 to TRBJ1-4, with 9 bases aligning to TRBD1. The CDR3 is 17 amino acids. V dropped 4 bases and J dropped 8; count of bases not matched to a gene: 14. Germline V gene data show CDR1 as MGHRA and CDR2 as YSYEKL. CDR3 loop: CASSPTLTGTGKEKLFF. CDR3 sequence (DNA): TGCGCCAGCAGCCCGACACTAACCGGGACAGGGAAGGAAAAACTGTTTTTT.

The chain employs TRBV27 and TRBJ2-1; the D gene is possibly TRBD2 (6 bases). Trimming shortened V by 2 bases and J by 0 bases, and 8 bases separated the two germline ends. Germline assignment: CDR1 MNHEY and CDR2 SMNVEV (reference sequence). The CDR3 covers 15 residues. The CDR3 sequence: CASSLGGSSYNEQFF. CDR3 sequence (DNA): TGTGCCAGCAGTTTAGGGGGGAGCTCCTACAATGAGCAGTTCTTC.

This clone came up once. The chain combines TRBV7-2 with TRBJ1-4; no clear D gene. The CDR3 has 15 amino acids. CDR1 is SGHTA and CDR2 is FQGNSA in the germline V gene. V was pared by 1 base and J by 8 bases, with 14 bases between. The CDR3 sequence: CASSLVGGEGEKLFF. The CDR3 region has the DNA TGTGCCAGCAGCTTAGTGGGCGGGGAAGGGGAAAAACTGTTTTTT.